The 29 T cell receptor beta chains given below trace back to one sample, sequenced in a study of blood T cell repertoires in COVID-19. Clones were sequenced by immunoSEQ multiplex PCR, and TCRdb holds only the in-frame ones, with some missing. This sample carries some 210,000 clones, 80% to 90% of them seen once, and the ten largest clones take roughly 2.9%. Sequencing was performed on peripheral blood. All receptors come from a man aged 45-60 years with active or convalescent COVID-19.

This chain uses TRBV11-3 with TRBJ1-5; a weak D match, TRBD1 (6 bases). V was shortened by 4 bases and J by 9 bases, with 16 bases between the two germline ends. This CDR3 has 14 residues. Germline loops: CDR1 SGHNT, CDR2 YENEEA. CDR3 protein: CASSSSGAGAPQHF. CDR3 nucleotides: TGTGCCAGCAGCTCTTCCGGGGCAGGGGCGCCCCAGCATTTT.

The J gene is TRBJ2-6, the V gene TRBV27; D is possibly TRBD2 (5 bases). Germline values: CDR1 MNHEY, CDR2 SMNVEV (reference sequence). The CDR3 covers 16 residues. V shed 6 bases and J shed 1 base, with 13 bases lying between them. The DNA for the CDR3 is TGTGCCAGCAGCGCCGGGATCATATCTGGGGCCAACGTCCTGACTTTC. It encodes CASSAGIISGANVLTF.

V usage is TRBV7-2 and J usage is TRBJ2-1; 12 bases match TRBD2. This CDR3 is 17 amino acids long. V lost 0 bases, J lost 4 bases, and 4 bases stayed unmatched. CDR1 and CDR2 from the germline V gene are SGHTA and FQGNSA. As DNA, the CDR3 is TGTGCCAGCAGCTTAGCTCGGACTAGCGGGGTTTACAATGAGCAGTTCTTC. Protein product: CASSLARTSGVYNEQFF. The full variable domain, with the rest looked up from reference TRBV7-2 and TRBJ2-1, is GAGVSQSPSNKVTEKGKDVELRCDPISGHTALYWYRQSLGQGLEFLIYFQGNSAPDKSGLPSDRFSAERTGGSVSTLTIQRTQQEDSAVYLCASSLARTSGVYNEQFFGPGTRLTVL.

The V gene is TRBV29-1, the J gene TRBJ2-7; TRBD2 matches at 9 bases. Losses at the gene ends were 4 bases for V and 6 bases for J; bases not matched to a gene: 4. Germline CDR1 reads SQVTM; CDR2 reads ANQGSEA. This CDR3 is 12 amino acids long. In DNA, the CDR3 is TGCAGCGTTGGATTAGCGGGAGTCGAGCAGTACTTC. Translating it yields CSVGLAGVEQYF.

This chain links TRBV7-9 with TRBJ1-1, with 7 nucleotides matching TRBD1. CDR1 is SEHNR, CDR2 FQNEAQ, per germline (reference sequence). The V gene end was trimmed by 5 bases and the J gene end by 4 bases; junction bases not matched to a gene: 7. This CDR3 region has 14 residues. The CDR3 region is CASSPWTGTTEAFF. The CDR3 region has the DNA TGTGCCAGCAGCCCCTGGACAGGAACCACTGAAGCTTTCTTT.

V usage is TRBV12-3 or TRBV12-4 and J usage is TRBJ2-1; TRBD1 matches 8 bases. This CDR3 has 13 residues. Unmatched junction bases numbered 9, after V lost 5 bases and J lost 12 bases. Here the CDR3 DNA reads TGTGCCAGCAGTCCGCCGACAGGGGAAGGGCAGTTCTTC. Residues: CASSPPTGEGQFF.

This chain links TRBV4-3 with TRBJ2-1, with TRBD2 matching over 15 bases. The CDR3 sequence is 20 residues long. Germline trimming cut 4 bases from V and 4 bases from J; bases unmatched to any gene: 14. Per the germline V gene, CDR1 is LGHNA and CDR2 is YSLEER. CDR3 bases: TGCGCCAGCAGCCCGGTATTCGTAGGACTAGCGGGGGGGCCTTACAATGAGCAGTTCTTC. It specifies CASSPVFVGLAGGPYNEQFF.

The CDR3 protein is CASSLVPRGGTGELFF. The CDR3 nucleotides read TGCGCCAGCAGCTTGGTACCGAGGGGAGGCACCGGGGAGCTGTTTTTT. This sequence joins TRBV5-1 and TRBJ2-2; maybe TRBD2 (6 bases). Germline values: CDR1 SGHRS, CDR2 YFSETQ. The CDR3 spans 16 residues. The V and J ends lost 0 bases and 4 bases respectively, with 13 bases between them.

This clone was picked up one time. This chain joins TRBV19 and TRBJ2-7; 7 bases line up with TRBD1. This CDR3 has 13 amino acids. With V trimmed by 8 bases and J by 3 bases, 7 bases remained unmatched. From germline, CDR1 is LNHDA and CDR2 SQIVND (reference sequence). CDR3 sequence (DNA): TGTGCCAGTGATACAGGGGCATTCTACGAGCAGTACTTC. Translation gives CASDTGAFYEQYF.

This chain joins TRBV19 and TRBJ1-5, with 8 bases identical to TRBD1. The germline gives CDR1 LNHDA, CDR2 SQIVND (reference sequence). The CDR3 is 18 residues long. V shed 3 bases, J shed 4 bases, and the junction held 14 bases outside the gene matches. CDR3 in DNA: TGTGCCAGTAGTATCCCAGGTCCCGGGGACAGGCGGAATCAGCCCCAGCATTTT. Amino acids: CASSIPGPGDRRNQPQHF.

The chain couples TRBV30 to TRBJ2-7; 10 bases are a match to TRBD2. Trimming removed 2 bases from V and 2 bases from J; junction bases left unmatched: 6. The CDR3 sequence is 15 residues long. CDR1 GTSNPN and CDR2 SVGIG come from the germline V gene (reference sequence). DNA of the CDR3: TGTGCCTGGAGTAAAAAGCGGGAGGGCCCCTACGAGCAGTACTTC. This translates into CAWSKKREGPYEQYF. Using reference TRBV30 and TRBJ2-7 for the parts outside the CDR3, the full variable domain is SQTIHQWPATLVQPVGSPLSLECTVEGTSNPNLYWYRQAAGRGLQLLFYSVGIGQISSEVPQNLSASRPQDRQFILSSKKLLLSDSGFYLCAWSKKREGPYEQYFGPGTRLTVT.

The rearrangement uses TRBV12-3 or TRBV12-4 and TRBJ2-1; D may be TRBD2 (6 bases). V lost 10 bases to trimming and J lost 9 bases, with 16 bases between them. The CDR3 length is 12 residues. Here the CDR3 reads CATHAGSGEQFF. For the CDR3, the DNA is TGTGCCACCCACGCGGGTAGCGGTGAGCAGTTCTTC.

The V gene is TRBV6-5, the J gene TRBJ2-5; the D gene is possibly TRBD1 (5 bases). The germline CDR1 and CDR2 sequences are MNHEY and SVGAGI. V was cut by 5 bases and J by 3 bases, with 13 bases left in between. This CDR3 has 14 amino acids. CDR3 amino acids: CASSTRTLKETQYF. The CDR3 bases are TGTGCCAGCAGTACCCGGACACTAAAAGAGACCCAGTACTTC.

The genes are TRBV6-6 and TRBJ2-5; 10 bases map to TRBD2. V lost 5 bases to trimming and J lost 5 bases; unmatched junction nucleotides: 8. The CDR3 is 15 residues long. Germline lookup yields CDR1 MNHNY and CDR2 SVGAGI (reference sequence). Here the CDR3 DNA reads TGTGCCAGCAGTCAGACAGCGGGGGGGAGGGAGACCCAGTACTTC. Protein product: CASSQTAGGRETQYF.

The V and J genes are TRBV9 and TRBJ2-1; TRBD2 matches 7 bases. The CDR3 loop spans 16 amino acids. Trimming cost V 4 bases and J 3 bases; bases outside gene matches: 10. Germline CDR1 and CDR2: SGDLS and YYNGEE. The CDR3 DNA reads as TGTGCCAGCAGCATTTCTTTCCGGGACTACTACAATGAGCAGTTCTTC. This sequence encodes CASSISFRDYYNEQFF.

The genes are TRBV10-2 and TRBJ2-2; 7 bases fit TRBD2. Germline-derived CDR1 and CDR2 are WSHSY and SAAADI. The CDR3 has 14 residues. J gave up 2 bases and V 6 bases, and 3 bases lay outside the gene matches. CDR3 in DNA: TGCGCCAGCAGGGGGGGGGAAAACACCGGGGAGCTGTTTTTT. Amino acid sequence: CASRGGENTGELFF.

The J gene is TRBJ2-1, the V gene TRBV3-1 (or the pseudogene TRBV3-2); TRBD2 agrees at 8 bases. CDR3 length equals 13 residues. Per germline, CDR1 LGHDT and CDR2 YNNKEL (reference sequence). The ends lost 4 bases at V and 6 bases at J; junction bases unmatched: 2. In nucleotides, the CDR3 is TGTGCCAGCAGCCCGACTAGCGTCAATGAGCAGTTCTTC. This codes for CASSPTSVNEQFF.

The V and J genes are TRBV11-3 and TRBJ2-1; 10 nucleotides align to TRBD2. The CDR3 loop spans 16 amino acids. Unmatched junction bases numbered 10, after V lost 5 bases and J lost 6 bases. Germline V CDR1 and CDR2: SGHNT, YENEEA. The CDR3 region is CASSPGLAARPNEQFF. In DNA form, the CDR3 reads TGTGCCAGCAGCCCCGGACTAGCGGCCAGACCCAATGAGCAGTTCTTC.

CDR3 nucleotides: TGTGCCAGCTATGGCGGGAGTGTTTACGAGCAGTACTTC. Translation: CASYGGSVYEQYF. This sequence joins TRBV28 and TRBJ2-7, with 7 bases that match TRBD2. Trimming took 8 bases from V and 4 from J; bases not matched to a gene: 8. In germline, CDR1 is MDHEN, CDR2 SYDVKM. This CDR3 spans 13 amino acids. Looking up the rest from reference TRBV28 and TRBJ2-7 gives the full variable domain: DVKVTQSSRYLVKRTGEKVFLECVQDMDHENMFWYRQDPGLGLRLIYFSYDVKMKEKGDIPEGYSVSREKKERFSLILESASTNQTSMYLCASYGGSVYEQYFGPGTRLTVT.

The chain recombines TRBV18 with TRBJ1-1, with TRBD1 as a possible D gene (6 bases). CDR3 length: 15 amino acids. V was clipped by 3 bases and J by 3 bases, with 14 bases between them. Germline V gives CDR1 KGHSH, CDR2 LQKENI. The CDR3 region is CASSPARGTYTEAFF. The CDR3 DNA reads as TGTGCCAGCTCACCGGCCAGGGGAACCTACACTGAAGCTTTCTTT.

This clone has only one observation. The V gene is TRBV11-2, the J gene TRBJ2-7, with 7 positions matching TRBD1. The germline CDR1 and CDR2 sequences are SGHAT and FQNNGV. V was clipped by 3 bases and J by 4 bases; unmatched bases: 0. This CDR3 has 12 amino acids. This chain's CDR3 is CASSLTGYEQYF. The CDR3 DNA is TGTGCCAGCAGCTTGACAGGGTACGAGCAGTACTTC.

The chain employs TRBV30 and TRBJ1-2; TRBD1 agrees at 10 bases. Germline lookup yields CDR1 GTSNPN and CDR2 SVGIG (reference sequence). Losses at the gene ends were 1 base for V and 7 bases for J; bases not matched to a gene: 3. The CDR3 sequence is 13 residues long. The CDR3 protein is CAWSGDRGPGYTF. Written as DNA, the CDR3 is TGTGCCTGGAGTGGCGACAGGGGGCCTGGCTACACCTTC.

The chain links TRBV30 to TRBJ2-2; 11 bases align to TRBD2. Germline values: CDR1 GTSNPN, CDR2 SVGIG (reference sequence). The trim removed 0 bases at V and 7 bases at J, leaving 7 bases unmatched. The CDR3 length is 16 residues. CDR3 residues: CAWSVRSGGAGGELFF. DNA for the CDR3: TGTGCCTGGAGTGTACGTAGCGGGGGGGCCGGCGGGGAGCTGTTTTTT.

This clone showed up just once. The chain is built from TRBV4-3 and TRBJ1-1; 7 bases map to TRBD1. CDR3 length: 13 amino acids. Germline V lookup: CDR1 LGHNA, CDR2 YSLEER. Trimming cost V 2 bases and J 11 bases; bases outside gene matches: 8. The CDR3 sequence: CASSQIGGRGAFF. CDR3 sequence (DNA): TGCGCCAGCAGCCAAATAGGGGGCAGGGGCGCTTTCTTT.

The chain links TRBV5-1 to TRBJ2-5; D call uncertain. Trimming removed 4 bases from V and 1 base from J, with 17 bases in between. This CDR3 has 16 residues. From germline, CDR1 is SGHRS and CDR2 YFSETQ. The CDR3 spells CASSPLSVGVQETQYF. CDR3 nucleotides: TGCGCCAGCAGCCCCCTATCCGTTGGAGTCCAAGAGACCCAGTACTTC.

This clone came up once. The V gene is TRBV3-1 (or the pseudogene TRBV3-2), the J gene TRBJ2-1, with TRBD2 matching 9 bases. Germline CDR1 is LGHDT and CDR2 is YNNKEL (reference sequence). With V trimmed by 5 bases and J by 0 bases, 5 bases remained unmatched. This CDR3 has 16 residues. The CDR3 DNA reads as TGTGCCAGCAGCGACGGTAGCGGGAGCTCCTACAATGAGCAGTTCTTC. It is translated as CASSDGSGSSYNEQFF.

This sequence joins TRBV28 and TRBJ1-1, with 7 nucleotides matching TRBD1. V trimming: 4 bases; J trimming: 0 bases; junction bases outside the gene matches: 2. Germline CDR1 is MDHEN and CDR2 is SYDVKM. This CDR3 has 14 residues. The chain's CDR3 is CASSSGQLNTEAFF. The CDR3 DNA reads TGTGCCAGCAGTTCGGGACAGTTGAACACTGAAGCTTTCTTT.

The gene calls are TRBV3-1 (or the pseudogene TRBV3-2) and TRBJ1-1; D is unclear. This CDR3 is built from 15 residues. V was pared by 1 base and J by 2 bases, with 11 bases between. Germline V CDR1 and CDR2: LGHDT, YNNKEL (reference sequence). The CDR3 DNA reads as TGTGCCAGCAGCCAAGGAGGGAGGTCTAACACTGAAGCTTTCTTT. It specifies CASSQGGRSNTEAFF.

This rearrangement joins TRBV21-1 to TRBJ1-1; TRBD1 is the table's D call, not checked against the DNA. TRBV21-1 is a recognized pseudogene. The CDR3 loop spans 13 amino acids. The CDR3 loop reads CARRTGPDAEAFF. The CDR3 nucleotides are TGTGCCAGGCGGACAGGTCCAGACGCTGAAGCTTTCTTT.